Listed below are T cell receptor beta chains from one sample, sequenced in a study of molecular identifiers for immune sequencing clone quantification. From the PCR reads, TCRdb called clonotypes with MiXCR, one entry per CDR3 protein. This table holds around 100,000 distinct CDR3 sequences, about 35% found once. The sample taken for sequencing was naive CD8+ T cells from blood, with Jurkat cell RNA spiked in. The source is a human donor in good health. Some libraries in this study had Jurkat cell RNA spiked in. The CDR3 runs from the conserved cysteine through the conserved F or W. Fields, in order: V gene, clone size, J gene, D gene, CDR3 protein, CDR3 DNA. D genes are given only for firm matches. For some rows the clone size is stated as once, few or many, or as a class when expanded; others skip it.

>TRBV5-6|.|TRBJ2-3|.
CASSLGKGQYF
TGTGCCAGCAGCCTTGGGAAGGGGCAGTATTTT
>TRBV27|few|TRBJ2-1|TRBD2
CASSLTGERGDPAYNEQFF
TGTGCCAGCAGCCTTACGGGGGAGCGGGGGGACCCGGCCTACAATGAGCAGTTCTTC
>TRBV12-3/TRBV12-4|many|TRBJ1-2|.
CASSYRGPLLIYGYTF
TGTGCCAGCAGTTATCGCGGCCCCCTTCTCATCTATGGCTACACCTTC
>TRBV7-9|.|TRBJ1-4|.
CASSLEVGGKNLFF
TGTGCCAGCAGCTTAGAGGTCGGTGGTAAAAATCTGTTTTTT
>TRBV6-5|.|TRBJ2-4|.
CASSYSDIQYF
TGTGCCAGCAGTTACTCTGACATTCAGTACTTC
>TRBV6-2/TRBV6-3|few|TRBJ2-1|.
CASSYSIALVGNEQFF
TGTGCCAGCAGTTACTCGATAGCACTAGTGGGCAATGAGCAGTTCTTC
>TRBV6-5|.|TRBJ2-5|.
CASSYGRGSVETQYF
TGTGCCAGCAGTTACGGTAGGGGCTCCGTGGAGACCCAGTACTTC
>TRBV5-1|.|TRBJ2-7|.
CANGEGEQYF
TGCGCCAACGGGGAAGGCGAGCAGTACTTC
>TRBV14|.|TRBJ1-1|.
CASSSIASEAFF
TGTGCCAGCAGCTCCATCGCCTCTGAAGCTTTCTTT
>TRBV28|many|TRBJ2-3|.
CASSQDSPSTDTQYF
TGTGCCAGCAGTCAGGACAGCCCTAGCACAGATACGCAGTATTTT
>TRBV2|few|TRBJ1-1|.
CASQTDLSEAFF
TGTGCCAGTCAGACAGATCTCAGTGAAGCTTTCTTT
>TRBV7-2|many|TRBJ2-5|TRBD2
CASSLVPLAGETQYF
TGTGCCAGCAGCTTAGTGCCACTAGCGGGAGAGACCCAGTACTTC
>TRBV7-6|many|TRBJ2-7|TRBD2
CASSSTGTSEQYF
TGTGCCAGCAGCTCCACCGGGACTAGTGAGCAGTACTTC
>TRBV9|.|TRBJ2-3|.
CASSFGQLQSTDTQYF
TGTGCCAGCAGCTTCGGACAGCTCCAATCCACAGATACGCAGTATTTT
>TRBV6-1|.|TRBJ2-7|TRBD1
CASTRGLHEQYF
TGTGCCAGCACCAGGGGGCTCCACGAGCAGTACTTC
>TRBV29-1|many|TRBJ2-3|.
CSVYPTFSTDTQYF
TGCAGCGTTTACCCCACCTTTTCCACAGATACGCAGTATTTT
>TRBV5-6|few|TRBJ1-5|.
CASSLAGARQPQHF
TGTGCCAGCAGCTTGGCGGGGGCCCGACAGCCCCAGCATTTT
>TRBV27|many|TRBJ1-4|.
CASSLAGGQSNEKLFF
TGTGCCAGCAGTTTGGCCGGAGGACAGTCTAATGAAAAACTGTTTTTT
>TRBV20-1|.|TRBJ2-7|TRBD2
CSARGQRDPPYEQYF
TGCAGTGCTAGAGGTCAGCGGGACCCGCCCTACGAGCAGTACTTC
>TRBV28|.|TRBJ1-1|TRBD1
CASSFPGYRGPTEAFF
TGTGCCAGCAGTTTCCCGGGCTACAGGGGTCCCACTGAAGCTTTCTTT
>TRBV28|many|TRBJ1-1|.
CASADTMNTEAFF
TGTGCCAGCGCGGACACAATGAACACTGAAGCTTTCTTT
>TRBV7-6|.|TRBJ2-5|.
CASSSAQKQGLQETQYF
TGTGCCAGCAGCTCCGCCCAAAAACAGGGTTTACAAGAGACCCAGTACTTC
>TRBV19|.|TRBJ2-1|.
CASSPRVTAYNEQFF
TGTGCCAGTAGTCCCCGAGTGACAGCCTACAATGAGCAGTTCTTC
>TRBV28|.|TRBJ2-3|.
CASSFFGLFLVDTQNF
TGTGCCAGCAGTTTCTTCGGACTTTTCCTTGTAGATACGCAGAATTTT
>TRBV13|.|TRBJ2-7|TRBD2
CASSLSSGGSDAYEQYF
TGTGCCAGCAGCTTAAGTAGCGGCGGGAGTGACGCCTACGAGCAGTACTTC
>TRBV28|many|TRBJ1-5|TRBD1
CASSRGLQPQHF
TGTGCCAGCAGTAGGGGGCTTCAGCCCCAGCATTTT
>TRBV15|few|TRBJ2-7|.
CATVGEIEGHYEQYF
TGTGCCACCGTCGGAGAAATTGAGGGTCACTACGAGCAGTACTTC
>TRBV5-1|many|TRBJ2-1|.
CASSLEGLEFF
TGCGCCAGCAGCTTGGAGGGACTGGAGTTCTTC
>TRBV6-1|few|TRBJ1-5|.
CASHRDILSNQPQHF
TGTGCCAGCCACCGGGACATCCTTAGCAATCAGCCCCAGCATTTT
>TRBV6-6|few|TRBJ1-1|TRBD1
CASAGTGAGNTEAFF
TGTGCCAGTGCCGGGACAGGTGCAGGGAACACTGAAGCTTTCTTT
>TRBV5-1|.|TRBJ2-2|TRBD1
CASSLDRGYTGELFF
TGCGCCAGCAGCTTGGACAGGGGATACACCGGGGAGCTGTTTTTT
>TRBV4-3|many|TRBJ2-3|TRBD2
CASSGSSDTQYF
TGCGCGAGTAGCGGGAGTTCAGATACGCAGTATTTT
>TRBV4-3|.|TRBJ2-3|TRBD2
CASSQDQAGVGDTQYF
TGCGCCAGCAGCCAAGATCAAGCGGGAGTGGGTGATACGCAGTATTTT
>TRBV6-4|.|TRBJ2-3|.
CASSVSSVLGAYTDTQYF
TGTGCCAGCAGTGTCTCCTCAGTGTTGGGGGCCTACACAGATACGCAGTATTTT
>TRBV6-5|.|TRBJ1-2|.
CEADGYTF
TGTGAGGCGGATGGCTACACCTTC
>TRBV9|few|TRBJ2-3|TRBD2
CASSVDGGRGDTDTQYF
TGTGCCAGCAGCGTAGATGGCGGGAGAGGTGACACAGATACGCAGTATTTT
>TRBV29-1|few|TRBJ2-1|.
CSVVGYNEQFF
TGCAGCGTTGTAGGGTACAATGAGCAGTTCTTC
>TRBV12-3/TRBV12-4|many|TRBJ1-5|.
CASSPTNQPQHF
TGTGCCAGCAGTCCCACGAATCAGCCCCAGCATTTT
>TRBV28|.|TRBJ1-1|.
CASSSDRNTEAIF
TGTGCCAGCAGTTCGGACAGAAACACTGAAGCTATCTTT
>TRBV13|many|TRBJ2-6|TRBD1
CASSPRTGGVSGANVLTF
TGTGCCAGCAGCCCCCGGACAGGGGGAGTCTCTGGGGCCAACGTCCTGACTTTC
>TRBV19|.|TRBJ1-5|.
CASGMYTGNQPQHF
TGTGCCAGTGGTATGTATACGGGAAATCAGCCCCAGCATTTT
>TRBV12-3/TRBV12-4|few|TRBJ2-7|.
CASTALGYEQYF
TGTGCCAGCACCGCCTTGGGCTACGAGCAGTACTTC
>TRBV15|.|TRBJ2-7|TRBD2
CAASSLTSGVDYEQYF
TGTGCCGCCAGCAGCTTAACTAGCGGGGTTGACTACGAGCAGTACTTC
>TRBV14|.|TRBJ1-2|.
CASSQSPNYGYTF
TGTGCCAGCAGCCAGTCACCGAACTATGGCTACACCTTC
>TRBV4-1|many|TRBJ1-1|.
CASSLTDLMNTEAFF
TGCGCCAGCAGCCTGACAGATCTCATGAACACTGAAGCTTTCTTT
>TRBV5-6|.|TRBJ2-3|.
CASSPAGRADTQYF
TGTGCCAGCAGCCCGGCCGGGCGGGCAGATACGCAGTATTTT
>TRBV7-2|.|TRBJ2-2|.
CASSLQGVRELFF
TGTGCCAGCAGCTTACAGGGAGTTAGGGAGCTGTTTTTT
>TRBV4-3|many|TRBJ1-3|.
CASSQDIRGAGNTIYF
TGCGCCAGCAGCCAAGATATTAGGGGGGCTGGTAACACCATATATTTT
>TRBV5-1|.|TRBJ2-7|.
CASSPYLDYEQYF
TGCGCCAGCAGCCCCTATCTGGACTACGAGCAGTACTTC
>TRBV13|.|TRBJ2-1|TRBD2
CASSLTPGRGLAGGPVSGQFF
TGTGCCAGCAGCTTAACTCCCGGCAGGGGACTAGCGGGAGGGCCGGTTTCAGGGCAGTTCTTC
>TRBV21-1|few|TRBJ1-3|.
CASSKAFMSSGNTIYF
TGTGCCAGCAGCAAAGCGTTCATGAGCTCTGGAAACACCATATATTTT
>TRBV28|.|TRBJ1-5|TRBD1
CASSTSTGAQPQHF
TGTGCCAGCAGTACCTCAACAGGGGCTCAGCCCCAGCATTTT
>TRBV7-2|many|TRBJ2-7|.
CASSPLTSSPPTRF
TGTGCCAGCAGCCCCCTGACTAGTAGCCCCCCTACGCGCTTC
>TRBV7-9|few|TRBJ2-7|.
CASSLPRDEQYF
TGTGCCAGCAGCTTACCTCGCGACGAGCAGTACTTC
>TRBV27|few|TRBJ2-5|.
CASSSLGAQYF
TGTGCCAGCAGTTCGCTAGGAGCCCAGTACTTC
>TRBV7-9|.|TRBJ2-7|TRBD2
CASSLGGTSDDEQYF
TGTGCCAGCAGCTTAGGGGGGACTAGCGACGACGAGCAGTACTTC
>TRBV20-1|many|TRBJ1-5|TRBD1
CSAKQGAESQPQHF
TGCAGTGCTAAACAGGGGGCGGAAAGTCAGCCCCAGCATTTT
>TRBV7-2|few|TRBJ2-7|.
CASSIDQGREQYF
TGTGCCAGCAGCATCGACCAGGGTCGCGAGCAGTACTTC